The entry below gives a single T cell receptor beta chain sequence along with its context. There are 15 residues in the CDR3. V gave up 4 bases and J gave up 3 bases, with 15 bases separating them. The data belong to a study of T-cell memory formation after mild COVID-19. Each CDR3 protein gets one entry after TCRdb re-called the 5' RACE reads with MiXCR. The sample contains about 130,000 distinct CDR3 sequences, about 17% of which appear only once. This chain joins TRBV12-3 or TRBV12-4 and TRBJ2-5, with D possibly TRBD2 on 6 matching bases. Sequencing was performed on PBMCs or a T cell subset sorted from them (not recorded which). The clonotype was recovered from an adult woman who had mild COVID-19 (a few samples of this study predate the infection). Cell type and time point are not known. This CDR3 is CASSYGTPREETQYF. The DNA of the CDR3 is TGTGCCAGCAGTTACGGGACTCCGCGGGAAGAGACCCAGTACTTC.